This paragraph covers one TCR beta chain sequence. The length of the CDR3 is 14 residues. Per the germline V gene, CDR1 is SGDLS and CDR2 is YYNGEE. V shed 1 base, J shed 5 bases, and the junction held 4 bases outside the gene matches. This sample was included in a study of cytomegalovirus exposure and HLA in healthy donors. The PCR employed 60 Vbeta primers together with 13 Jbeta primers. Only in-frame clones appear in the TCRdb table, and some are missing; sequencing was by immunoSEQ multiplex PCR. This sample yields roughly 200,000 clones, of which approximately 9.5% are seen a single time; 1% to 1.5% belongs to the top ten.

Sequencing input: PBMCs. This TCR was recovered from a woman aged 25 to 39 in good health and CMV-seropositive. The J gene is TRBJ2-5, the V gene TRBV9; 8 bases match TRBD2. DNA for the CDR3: TGTGCCAGCAGCGTAACTAGCGGACCGGAGACCCAGTACTTC. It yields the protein CASSVTSGPETQYF.